This TCR beta chain was obtained from a study of cytomegalovirus exposure and HLA in healthy donors. The PCR used 60 Vbeta and 13 Jbeta primers. Assay: immunoSEQ multiplex PCR; the TCRdb copy retains only in-frame clones and omits some. The data contain 95,000 to 150,000 clones, 74% of them singletons. Germline CDR1 and CDR2: MDHEN and SYDVKM. V lost 3 bases to trimming and J lost 2 bases, with 14 bases between them. This CDR3 is 15 amino acids long. The source material was PBMCs. This rearrangement joins TRBV28 to TRBJ2-7; possibly TRBD2 for D (7 bases). The source of this sequence is a woman between 45 and 65 years old in good health and CMV-seropositive. The CDR3 nucleotides are TGTGCCAGCAGTTTTTTCGGGGGGCTGGCCTACGAGCAGTACTTC. Protein product: CASSFFGGLAYEQYF.